This T cell receptor beta chain comes out of a study of T cells in women clearing cervical HPV infection. About the research overall: Cases: HPV16-related CIN3 or worse on histology, 2 invasive cancers. General study findings and limits: Repertoire richness, not evenness, was significantly elevated in CIN3+ cases versus controls. Richness plus V gene abundances separated cases from controls with AUC roughly 0.85.

Average input was about 1,200 ng genomic DNA for immunoSEQ TCR beta CDR3 amplification. The table came from immunoSEQ multiplex PCR; TCRdb's copy has only in-frame clones and leaves some out. The sample table includes tens of thousands of clones. Note on this clone: Its specificity is unknown. The read terminates 3 residues ahead of where the CDR3 ends, so the germline J gene completes it.

The V gene lost 0 bases and the J gene lost 7 bases, with 7 bases spanning the gap. Germline lookup yields CDR1 DFQATT and CDR2 SNEGSKA (reference sequence). The CDR3 length is 12 residues. The genes are TRBV20-1 and TRBJ2-1; the D gene is possibly TRBD1 (6 bases). Sequences were obtained from blood buffy coat. The receptor was isolated from a woman between 18 and 69 years old with a cervical HPV16 infection that either progressed to CIN3+ or cleared (not recorded which). The CDR3 bases that were read are TGCAGTGCTAGAGACAGGGGTAATGAG. It encodes CSARDRGNE. In full, the CDR3 is CSARDRGNEQFF.